This is a list of T cell receptor beta chains from one sample in a study of blood T cell repertoires in COVID-19. TCRdb's table, derived via immunoSEQ multiplex PCR, lists solely in-frame clones and lacks some. The sample carries approximately 180,000 clones, 80% to 90% recorded once. The sequenced sample consisted of peripheral blood. The receptor source for this set is a human donor with active or convalescent COVID-19. The donor label of this sample is uncertain. Each CDR3 is given with its conserved first and last residue. Fields, in order: J gene, V gene, CDR3 length, clone size, D gene, CDR3 protein, CDR3 DNA. D genes are given only for firm matches. Clone sizes are given selectively: once, few, many, or a class where the clone is expanded.

TRBJ2-7 | TRBV28 | 14 | - | TRBD1 | CASSFGTVPLNWYF | TGTGCCAGCAGTTTCGGGACAGTCCCCCTTAATTGGTACTTC
TRBJ1-1 | TRBV7-2 | 14 | - | - | CASSPTRVKSEAFF | TGTGCCAGCAGCCCGACCAGGGTTAAAAGTGAAGCTTTCTTT
TRBJ1-1 | TRBV19 | 13 | - | - | CASRTTMNTEAFF | TGTGCCAGTCGGACTACGATGAACACTGAAGCTTTCTTT
TRBJ1-2 | TRBV18 | 14 | few | - | CASSALPGHAGYTF | TGTGCCAGCTCAGCCTTACCGGGACATGCAGGCTACACCTTC
TRBJ1-2 | TRBV4-3 | 16 | - | TRBD1 | CASSQDTYRGPGGYTF | TGCGCCAGCAGCCAGGATACTTACAGGGGCCCCGGCGGCTACACCTTC
TRBJ2-3 | TRBV2 | 16 | once | TRBD2 | CASSRGGRAGADTQYF | TGTGCCAGCAGTAGAGGCGGGAGGGCCGGTGCAGATACGCAGTATTTT
TRBJ2-5 | TRBV21-1 | 20 | - | - | CASSPLLLAGATTPQETQYF | TGTGCCAGCAGTCCTCTTTTACTAGCGGGAGCGACTACCCCCCAAGAGACCCAGTACTTC
TRBJ2-7 | TRBV2 | 19 | - | TRBD2 | CASIKQPGWTSQRYYEQYF | TGTGCCAGCATTAAACAGCCGGGGTGGACTAGCCAAAGGTACTACGAGCAGTACTTC
TRBJ2-7 | TRBV7-9 | 14 | - | - | CASSLQGLSYEQYF | TGTGCCAGCAGCTTACAAGGACTATCCTACGAGCAGTACTTC
TRBJ1-4 | TRBV6-6 | 19 | - | TRBD1 | CASSPTGTGGGQASEKLFF | TGTGCCAGCAGTCCAACCGGGACAGGGGGCGGACAGGCATCCGAAAAACTGTTTTTT
TRBJ1-3 | TRBV27 | 14 | - | - | CASSPGVGGNTIYF | TGTGCCAGCAGTCCAGGGGTCGGCGGAAACACCATATATTTT
TRBJ1-5 | TRBV11-3 | 13 | once | - | CASSLDRYQPQHF | TGTGCCAGCAGCTTAGACAGGTACCAGCCCCAGCATTTT
TRBJ1-3 | TRBV5-1 | 15 | - | TRBD1 | CASSLPTGPLGTIYF | TGCGCCAGCAGCTTACCGACAGGGCCGCTCGGCACCATATATTTT
TRBJ2-3 | TRBV6-2/TRBV6-3 | 14 | - | - | CASSYLISTDTQYF | TGTGCCAGCAGTTACTTAATAAGCACAGATACGCAGTATTTT
TRBJ1-6 | TRBV30 | 12 | - | TRBD1 | CAWDREPSPLHF | TGTGCCTGGGACAGGGAGCCTTCACCCCTCCACTTT
TRBJ2-3 | TRBV18 | 14 | - | - | CASSPGQLTDTQYF | TGTGCCAGCTCACCCGGACAGCTCACAGATACGCAGTATTTT
TRBJ2-3 | TRBV5-1 | 15 | - | TRBD2 | CASSWTSGDTDTQYF | TGCGCCAGCAGCTGGACTAGCGGGGACACAGATACGCAGTATTTT
TRBJ2-3 | TRBV6-2/TRBV6-3 | 16 | - | TRBD1 | CASSLTGTGRSDTQYF | TGTGCCAGCAGTTTAACCGGGACAGGGCGATCAGATACGCAGTATTTT
TRBJ2-1 | TRBV7-9 | 19 | - | TRBD2 | CASSPGTSGRESSYNEQFF | TGTGCCAGCAGCCCGGGGACTAGCGGGAGGGAGAGCTCCTACAATGAGCAGTTCTTC